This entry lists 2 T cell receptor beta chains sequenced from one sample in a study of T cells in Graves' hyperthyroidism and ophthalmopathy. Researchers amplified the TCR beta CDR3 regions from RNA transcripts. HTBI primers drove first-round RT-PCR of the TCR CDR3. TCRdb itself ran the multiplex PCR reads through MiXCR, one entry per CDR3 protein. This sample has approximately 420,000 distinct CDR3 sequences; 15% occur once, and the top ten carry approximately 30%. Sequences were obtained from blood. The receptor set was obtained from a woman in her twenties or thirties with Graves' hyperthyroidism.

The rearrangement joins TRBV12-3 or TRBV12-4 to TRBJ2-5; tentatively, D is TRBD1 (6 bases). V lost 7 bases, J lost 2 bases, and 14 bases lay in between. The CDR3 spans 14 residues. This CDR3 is CASNLRQEQETQYF. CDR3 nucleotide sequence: TGTGCCAGCAACCTAAGACAGGAGCAAGAGACCCAGTACTTC.

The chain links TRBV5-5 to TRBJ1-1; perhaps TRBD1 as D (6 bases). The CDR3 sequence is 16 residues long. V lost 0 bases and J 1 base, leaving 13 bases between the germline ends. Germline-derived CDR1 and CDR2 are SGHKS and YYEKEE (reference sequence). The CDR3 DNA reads TGTGCCAGCAGCTTGGGGGGGGCACCACAGAACACTGAAGCTTTCTTT. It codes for CASSLGGAPQNTEAFF.